This is a list of T cell receptor beta chains from one sample in a study of Ad26.COV2.S vaccination and SARS-CoV-2 variants. Produced via immunoSEQ multiplex PCR; TCRdb's table is partial and in-frame only. Of 300,000 to 350,000 clones listed, roughly 89% are singletons. The starting material was peripheral blood, obtained in a trial of Ad26.COV2.S vaccine versus placebo. These receptors came from a person between 18 and 59 years old who received the Ad26.COV2.S COVID-19 vaccine or a placebo. CDR3s include the opening cysteine and the closing phenylalanine or tryptophan. D genes are given only for firm matches. Size values are once, few and many counts, or a class for expanded clones, and some rows have none.

TRBV30,-,-,TRBJ1-1,CAWSWGENTEAFF,TGTGCCTGGAGTTGGGGCGAAAACACTGAAGCTTTCTTT
TRBV7-9,TRBD1,many,TRBJ1-5,CASSSTGSNQPQHF,TGTGCCAGCAGCTCGACAGGGAGCAATCAGCCCCAGCATTTT
TRBV5-8,-,-,TRBJ1-2,CASSPSPSPSYGYTF,TGTGCCAGCAGCCCCTCGCCCAGTCCCTCCTATGGCTACACCTTC
TRBV2,TRBD2,-,TRBJ2-7,CASTSGVVDEQYF,TGTGCCAGCACTAGCGGGGTTGTCGACGAGCAGTACTTC
TRBV5-4,-,-,TRBJ1-2,CASSFLGRAEVDGYTF,TGTGCCAGCAGCTTTTTAGGCAGGGCAGAAGTGGATGGCTACACCTTC
TRBV10-1,-,-,TRBJ1-1,CASSENRVDEVFF,TGCGCCAGCAGTGAAAACAGGGTGGACGAAGTTTTCTTT
TRBV19,TRBD1,-,TRBJ2-5,CASSITRDRGQETQYF,TGTGCCAGTAGTATCACCCGGGACAGGGGGCAAGAGACCCAGTACTTC
TRBV2,-,-,TRBJ1-5,CASSDARYSNQPQHF,TGTGCCAGCAGTGACGCACGGTATAGCAATCAGCCCCAGCATTTT
TRBV3-1/TRBV3-2,-,-,TRBJ1-1,CASSQGLWGGRGAFF,TGTGCCAGCAGCCAAGGACTCTGGGGGGGTAGAGGAGCTTTCTTT
TRBV3-1/TRBV3-2,-,-,TRBJ1-5,CASSQPGYNQPQHF,TGTGCCAGCAGCCAACCCGGGTACAATCAGCCCCAGCATTTT
TRBV7-3,-,once,TRBJ2-1,CASSARRGNSYNEQFF,TGTGCCAGCAGCGCCCGCCGGGGGAACTCCTACAATGAGCAGTTCTTC
TRBV12-3/TRBV12-4,-,-,TRBJ2-1,CASTLDTDDEQFF,TGTGCCAGCACCTTGGACACTGACGATGAGCAGTTCTTC
TRBV9,-,-,TRBJ1-2,CASSADSYGYTF,TGTGCCAGCAGCGCGGACAGCTATGGCTACACCTTC
TRBV5-5,-,-,TRBJ2-2,CASSQTGQNTGELFF,TGTGCCAGCAGCCAAACGGGACAGAACACCGGGGAGCTGTTTTTT
TRBV9,TRBD1,-,TRBJ1-2,CASSVARDSPYGYTF,TGTGCCAGCAGCGTAGCCAGGGACAGTCCCTATGGCTACACCTTC
TRBV7-2,TRBD2,-,TRBJ2-7,CASSLTSGSIYEQYF,TGTGCCAGCAGCTTGACTAGCGGGAGTATCTACGAGCAGTACTTC
TRBV5-6,-,-,TRBJ1-2,CASSSYRHHITNYGYTF,TGTGCCAGCAGCTCCTACAGGCATCACATTACTAACTATGGCTACACCTTC
TRBV28,-,-,TRBJ2-2,CASTRPGIPGELFF,TGTGCCAGCACTCGCCCCGGTATCCCCGGGGAGCTGTTTTTT
TRBV4-2,-,few,TRBJ1-2,CASSQDGGIYGYTF,TGTGCCAGCAGCCAAGACGGAGGGATCTATGGCTACACCTTC
TRBV7-9,-,-,TRBJ2-7,CASSLGSPGLGEQYF,TGTGCCAGCAGCTTGGGGTCCCCGGGACTCGGGGAGCAGTACTTC
TRBV4-1,-,-,TRBJ1-4,CASSQEPGLGEKLFF,TGCGCCAGCAGCCAAGAACCGGGGCTAGGGGAAAAACTGTTTTTT
TRBV2,-,-,TRBJ2-1,CASNWDGQSSYNEQFF,TGTGCCAGCAACTGGGACGGCCAGAGCTCCTACAATGAGCAGTTCTTC
TRBV11-2,-,-,TRBJ2-2,CASSSLGGIGTGELFF,TGTGCCAGCAGCTCCTTAGGGGGAATTGGGACCGGGGAGCTGTTTTTT
TRBV30,-,-,TRBJ1-3,CAWSVGGDTIYF,TGTGCCTGGAGTGTCGGCGGAGACACCATATATTTT
TRBV5-8,-,-,TRBJ1-1,CASRLWRGTEAFF,TGTGCCAGCAGGCTCTGGAGGGGCACTGAAGCTTTCTTT
TRBV2,TRBD1,-,TRBJ2-5,CASCVDRAIQETQYF,TGTGCCAGTTGTGTGGACAGGGCCATCCAAGAGACCCAGTACTTC
TRBV2,-,-,TRBJ2-1,CASSDSRLYNEQFF,TGTGCCAGCAGCGACAGTAGATTATACAATGAGCAGTTCTTC
TRBV12-3/TRBV12-4,-,once,TRBJ1-1,CASSRGRTEAFF,TGTGCCAGCAGCAGGGGACGAACTGAAGCTTTCTTT
TRBV12-3/TRBV12-4,-,few,TRBJ2-7,CASSLSGREQYF,TGTGCCAGCAGTTTATCGGGCAGGGAGCAGTACTTC
TRBV7-3,-,-,TRBJ2-1,CASSSCGAGNEQFF,TGTGCCAGCAGCTCATGTGGGGCCGGCAATGAGCAGTTCTTC
TRBV12-3/TRBV12-4,TRBD1,-,TRBJ1-2,CASLGQGANGYTF,TGTGCCAGCCTTGGACAGGGGGCGAATGGCTACACCTTC
TRBV10-3,-,-,TRBJ1-6,CAIGGGRSPLHF,TGTGCCATCGGAGGGGGACGGTCACCCCTCCACTTT
TRBV6-5,-,-,TRBJ2-1,CASQAEAYNEQFF,TGTGCCAGCCAAGCGGAAGCCTACAATGAGCAGTTCTTC
TRBV24-1,TRBD1,-,TRBJ2-2,CATSDRDSWTRELFF,TGTGCCACCAGTGACAGGGACAGTTGGACCCGGGAGCTGTTTTTT
TRBV2,-,-,TRBJ1-4,CASRSGREKLFF,TGTGCCAGCAGATCAGGGCGTGAAAAACTGTTTTTT
TRBV5-1,TRBD2,-,TRBJ2-2,CASSPDPSGYGELFF,TGCGCCAGCAGTCCCGATCCTAGCGGGTACGGGGAGCTGTTTTTT
TRBV5-6,TRBD1,-,TRBJ1-1,CASSLAGGTNTEAFF,TGTGCCAGCAGCTTGGCAGGGGGGACTAACACTGAAGCTTTCTTT
TRBV3-1/TRBV3-2,-,-,TRBJ1-1,CASSQVGGGGEAFF,TGTGCCAGCAGCCAAGTAGGCGGCGGAGGTGAAGCTTTCTTT
TRBV30,-,-,TRBJ1-2,CAWSTAAFFYGYTF,TGTGCCTGGAGTACCGCAGCGTTCTTCTATGGCTACACCTTC
TRBV27,-,-,TRBJ1-5,CASSFGGGQPQHF,TGTGCCAGCAGTTTTGGAGGGGGTCAGCCCCAGCATTTT
TRBV12-3/TRBV12-4,-,-,TRBJ1-2,CASSRTDSYGYTF,TGTGCCAGCAGCCGTACAGACTCCTATGGCTACACCTTC
TRBV7-3,-,-,TRBJ2-1,CASSLYEGNEQFF,TGTGCCAGCAGCTTATACGAGGGTAATGAGCAGTTCTTC
TRBV7-8,TRBD1,-,TRBJ2-1,CASSHSRDRGNEQFF,TGTGCCAGCAGCCACAGCCGGGACAGGGGCAATGAGCAGTTCTTC
TRBV10-3,-,-,TRBJ1-3,CAISESLGPTSGNTIYF,TGTGCCATCAGTGAGTCGCTAGGACCCACCTCTGGAAACACCATATATTTT
TRBV7-8,TRBD1,-,TRBJ1-2,CASSVDRGYGYTF,TGTGCCAGCAGCGTTGACAGGGGGTATGGCTACACCTTC
TRBV19,-,-,TRBJ1-3,CASSIGTRSGNTIYF,TGTGCCAGTAGTATAGGAACGCGCTCTGGAAACACCATATATTTT
TRBV2,-,-,TRBJ1-3,CASSEGGSAGNTIYF,TGTGCCAGCAGTGAAGGAGGGTCGGCTGGAAACACCATATATTTT
TRBV7-9,-,-,TRBJ2-3,CASSLDSDTQYF,TGTGCCAGCAGCTTAGACTCAGATACGCAGTATTTT
TRBV18,TRBD1,-,TRBJ1-2,CASSPPTGYGYTF,TGTGCCAGCTCACCACCGACAGGGTATGGCTACACCTTC
TRBV29-1,TRBD1,-,TRBJ2-7,CSVPGQGDSEQYF,TGCAGCGTACCGGGACAGGGGGATAGCGAGCAGTACTTC
TRBV5-4,-,-,TRBJ1-1,CASSLFSVNTEAFF,TGTGCCAGCAGCTTGTTTTCGGTGAACACTGAAGCTTTCTTT
TRBV28,TRBD1,-,TRBJ1-2,CASSLAHRGRNYGYTF,TGTGCCAGCAGTCTTGCACACAGGGGGCGAAACTATGGCTACACCTTC
TRBV4-2,TRBD2,-,TRBJ2-7,CASSQERLAGGSYEQYF,TGTGCCAGCAGCCAAGAGAGGCTAGCGGGAGGATCCTACGAGCAGTACTTC
TRBV6-1,-,-,TRBJ1-2,CASSERVNYGYTF,TGTGCCAGCAGTGAACGGGTTAACTATGGCTACACCTTC
TRBV4-2,TRBD2,-,TRBJ2-1,CASSQAGTSGREEQFF,TGTGCCAGCAGCCAAGCCGGGACTAGCGGGAGGGAAGAGCAGTTCTTC